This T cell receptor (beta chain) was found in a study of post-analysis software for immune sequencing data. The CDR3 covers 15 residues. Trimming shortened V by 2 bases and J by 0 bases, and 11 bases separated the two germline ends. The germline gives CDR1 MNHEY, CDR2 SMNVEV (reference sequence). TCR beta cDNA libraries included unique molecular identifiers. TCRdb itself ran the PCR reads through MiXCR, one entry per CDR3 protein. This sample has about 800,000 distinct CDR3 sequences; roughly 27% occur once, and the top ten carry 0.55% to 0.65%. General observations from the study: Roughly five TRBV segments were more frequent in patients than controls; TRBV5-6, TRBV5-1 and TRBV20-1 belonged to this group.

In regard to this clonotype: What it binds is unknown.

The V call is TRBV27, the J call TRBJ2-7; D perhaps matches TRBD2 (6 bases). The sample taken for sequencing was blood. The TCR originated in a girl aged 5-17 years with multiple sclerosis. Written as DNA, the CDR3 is TGTGCCAGCAGTTTACTAGCGCACACCTCCTACGAGCAGTACTTC. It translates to CASSLLAHTSYEQYF.